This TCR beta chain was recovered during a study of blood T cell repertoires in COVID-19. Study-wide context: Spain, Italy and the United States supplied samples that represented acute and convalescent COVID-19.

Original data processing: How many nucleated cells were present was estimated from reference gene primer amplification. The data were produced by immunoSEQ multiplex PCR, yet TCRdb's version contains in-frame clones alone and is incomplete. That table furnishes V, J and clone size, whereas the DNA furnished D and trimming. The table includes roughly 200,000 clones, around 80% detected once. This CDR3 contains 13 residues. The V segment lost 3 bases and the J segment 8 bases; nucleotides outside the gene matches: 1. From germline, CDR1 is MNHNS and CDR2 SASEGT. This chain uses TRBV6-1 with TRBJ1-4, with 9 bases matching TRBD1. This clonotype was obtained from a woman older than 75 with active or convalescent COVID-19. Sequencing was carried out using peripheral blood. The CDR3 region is CASSEGTGEKLFF. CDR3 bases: TGTGCCAGCAGTGAGGGGACAGGGGAAAAACTGTTTTTT.